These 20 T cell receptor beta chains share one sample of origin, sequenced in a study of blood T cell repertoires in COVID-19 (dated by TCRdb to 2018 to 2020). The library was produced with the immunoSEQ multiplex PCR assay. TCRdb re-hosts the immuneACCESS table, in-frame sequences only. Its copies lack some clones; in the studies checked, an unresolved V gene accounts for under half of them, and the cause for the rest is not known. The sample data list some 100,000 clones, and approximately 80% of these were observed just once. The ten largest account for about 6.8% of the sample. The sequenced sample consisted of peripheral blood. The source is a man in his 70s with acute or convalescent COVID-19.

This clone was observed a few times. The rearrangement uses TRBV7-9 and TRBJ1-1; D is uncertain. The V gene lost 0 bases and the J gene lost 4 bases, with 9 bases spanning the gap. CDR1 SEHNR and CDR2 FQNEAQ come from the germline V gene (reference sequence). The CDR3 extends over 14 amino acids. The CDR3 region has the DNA TGTGCCAGCAGCTTAGCTCTCGGTAGCACTGAAGCTTTCTTT. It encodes CASSLALGSTEAFF.

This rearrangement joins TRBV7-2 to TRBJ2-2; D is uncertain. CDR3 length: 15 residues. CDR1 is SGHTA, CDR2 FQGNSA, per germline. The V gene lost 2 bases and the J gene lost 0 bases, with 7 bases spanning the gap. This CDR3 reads CASSLRNTNTGELFF. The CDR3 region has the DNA TGTGCCAGCAGCTTACGTAACACGAACACCGGGGAGCTGTTTTTT.

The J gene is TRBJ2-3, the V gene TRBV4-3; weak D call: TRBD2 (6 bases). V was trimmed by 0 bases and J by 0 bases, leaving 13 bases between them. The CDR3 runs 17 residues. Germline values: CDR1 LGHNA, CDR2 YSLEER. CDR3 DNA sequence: TGCGCCAGCAGCCAAGATCGTAGCGGCCTTAGCACAGATACGCAGTATTTT. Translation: CASSQDRSGLSTDTQYF.

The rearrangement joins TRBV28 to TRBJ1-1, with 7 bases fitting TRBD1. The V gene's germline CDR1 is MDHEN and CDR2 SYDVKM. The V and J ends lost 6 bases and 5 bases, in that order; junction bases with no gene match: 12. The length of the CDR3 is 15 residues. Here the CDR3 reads CASSLTHRGRTEAFF. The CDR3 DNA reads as TGTGCCAGCAGCCTCACGCACAGGGGTAGGACTGAAGCTTTCTTT.

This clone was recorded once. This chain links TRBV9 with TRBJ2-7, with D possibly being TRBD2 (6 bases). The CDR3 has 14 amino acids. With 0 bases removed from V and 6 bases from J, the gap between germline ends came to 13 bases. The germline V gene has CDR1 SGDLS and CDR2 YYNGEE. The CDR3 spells CASSVVGSGGEQYF. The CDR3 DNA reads TGTGCCAGCAGCGTAGTGGGTAGCGGTGGCGAGCAGTACTTC.

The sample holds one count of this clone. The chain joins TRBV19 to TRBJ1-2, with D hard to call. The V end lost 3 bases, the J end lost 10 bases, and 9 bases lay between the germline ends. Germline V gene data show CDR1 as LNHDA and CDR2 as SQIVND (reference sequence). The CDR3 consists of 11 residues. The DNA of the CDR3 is TGTGCCAGTAGTATCAGGAATCTCTACACCTTC. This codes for CASSIRNLYTF.

The CDR3 sequence is CASSLAGLSNQPQHF. In DNA form, the CDR3 reads TGTGCCAGCAGCTTAGCGGGGCTCAGCAATCAGCCCCAGCATTTT. This rearrangement joins TRBV7-2 to TRBJ1-5; D possibly corresponds to TRBD1 (5 bases). This CDR3 is 15 amino acids long. The V end was cut by 0 bases, the J end by 1 base, with 7 bases between. CDR1 and CDR2 from the germline V gene are SGHTA and FQGNSA.

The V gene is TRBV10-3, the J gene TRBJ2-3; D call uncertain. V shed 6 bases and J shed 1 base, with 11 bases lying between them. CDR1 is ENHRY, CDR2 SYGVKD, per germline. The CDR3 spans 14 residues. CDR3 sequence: CAISLSVGTDTQYF. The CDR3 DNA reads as TGTGCCATCAGCCTCTCGGTTGGCACAGATACGCAGTATTTT.

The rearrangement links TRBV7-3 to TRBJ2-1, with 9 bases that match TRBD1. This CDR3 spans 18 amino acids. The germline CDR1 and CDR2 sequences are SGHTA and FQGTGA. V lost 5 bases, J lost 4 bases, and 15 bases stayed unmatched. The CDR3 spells CASSLRPPGQGLYNEQFF. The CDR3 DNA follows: TGTGCCAGCAGCCTCCGGCCCCCCGGACAGGGGCTTTACAATGAGCAGTTCTTC. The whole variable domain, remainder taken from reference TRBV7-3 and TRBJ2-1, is GAGVSQTPSNKVTEKGKYVELRCDPISGHTALYWYRQSLGQGPEFLIYFQGTGAADDSGLPNDRFFAVRPEGSVSTLKIQRTERGDSAVYLCASSLRPPGQGLYNEQFFGPGTRLTVL.

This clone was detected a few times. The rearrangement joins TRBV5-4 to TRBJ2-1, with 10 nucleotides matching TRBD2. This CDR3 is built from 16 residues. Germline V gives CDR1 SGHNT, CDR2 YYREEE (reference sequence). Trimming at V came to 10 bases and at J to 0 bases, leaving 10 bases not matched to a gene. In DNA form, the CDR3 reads TGTGCCGCTGGGCTAGCGGGGGCCTACTCCTACAATGAGCAGTTCTTC. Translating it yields CAAGLAGAYSYNEQFF.

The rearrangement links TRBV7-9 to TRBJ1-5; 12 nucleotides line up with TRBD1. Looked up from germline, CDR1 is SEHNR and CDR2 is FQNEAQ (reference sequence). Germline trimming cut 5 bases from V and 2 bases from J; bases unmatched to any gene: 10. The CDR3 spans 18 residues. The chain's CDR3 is CASSGKGQGAGGNQPQHF. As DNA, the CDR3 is TGTGCCAGCAGCGGCAAGGGACAGGGGGCTGGGGGCAATCAGCCCCAGCATTTT.

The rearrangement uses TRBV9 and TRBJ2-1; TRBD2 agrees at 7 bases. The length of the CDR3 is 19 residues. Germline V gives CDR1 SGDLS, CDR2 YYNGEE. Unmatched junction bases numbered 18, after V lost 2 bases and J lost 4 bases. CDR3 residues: CASSVRDGGSLPPYNEQFF. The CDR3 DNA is TGTGCCAGCAGCGTCAGGGATGGCGGGAGTCTTCCCCCGTACAATGAGCAGTTCTTC.

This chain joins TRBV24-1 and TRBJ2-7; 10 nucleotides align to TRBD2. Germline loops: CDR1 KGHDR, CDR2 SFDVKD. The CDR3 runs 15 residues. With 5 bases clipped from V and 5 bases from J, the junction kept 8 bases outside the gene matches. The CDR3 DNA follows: TGTGCCACCAGTGGGAATAGCGGGAGGACTCACGAGCAGTACTTC. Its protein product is CATSGNSGRTHEQYF.

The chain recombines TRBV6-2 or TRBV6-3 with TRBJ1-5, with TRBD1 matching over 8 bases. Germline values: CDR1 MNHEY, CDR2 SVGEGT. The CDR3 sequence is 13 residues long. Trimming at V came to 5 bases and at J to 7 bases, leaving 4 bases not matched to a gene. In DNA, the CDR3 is TGTGCCAGCAGTCAGGGGGCGGGACAGCCCCAGCATTTT. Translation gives CASSQGAGQPQHF.

The CDR3 is CASSQDRTGGGELFF. CDR3 in DNA: TGCGCCAGCAGCCAAGATAGGACAGGGGGCGGGGAGCTGTTTTTT. V gene TRBV4-1 combines with J gene TRBJ2-2, with 10 bases lining up with TRBD1. CDR1 is MGHRA and CDR2 is YSYEKL in the germline V gene. V lost 0 bases, J lost 7 bases, and 2 bases stayed unmatched. The CDR3 runs 15 residues.

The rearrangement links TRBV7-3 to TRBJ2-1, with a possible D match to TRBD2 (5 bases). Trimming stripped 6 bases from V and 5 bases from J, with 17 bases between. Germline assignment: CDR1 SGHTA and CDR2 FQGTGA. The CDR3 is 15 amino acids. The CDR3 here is CASRAGVGGHNEQFF. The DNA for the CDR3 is TGTGCCAGCAGGGCCGGGGTCGGAGGACACAATGAGCAGTTCTTC.

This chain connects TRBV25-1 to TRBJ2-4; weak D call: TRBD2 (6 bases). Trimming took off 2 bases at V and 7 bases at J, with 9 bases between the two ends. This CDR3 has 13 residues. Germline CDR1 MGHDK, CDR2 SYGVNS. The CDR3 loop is CASSEQGGNIQYF. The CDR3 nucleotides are TGTGCCAGCAGTGAACAGGGAGGCAACATTCAGTACTTC.

CDR3 bases: TGTGCCAGCAGCCAAGGACAGGCCTCACAAGAGACCCAGTACTTC. Residues: CASSQGQASQETQYF. V usage is TRBV7-9 and J usage is TRBJ2-5; TRBD1 aligns across 7 bases. This CDR3 is built from 15 residues. Germline V gives CDR1 SEHNR, CDR2 FQNEAQ (reference sequence). Trimming at V came to 5 bases and at J to 2 bases, leaving 8 bases not matched to a gene.

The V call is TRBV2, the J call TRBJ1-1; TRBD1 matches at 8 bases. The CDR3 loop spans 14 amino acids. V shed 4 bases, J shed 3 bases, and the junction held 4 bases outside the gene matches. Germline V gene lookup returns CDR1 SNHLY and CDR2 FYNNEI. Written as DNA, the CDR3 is TGTGCCAGCAGTGCGGGACAGGCGGACACTGAAGCTTTCTTT. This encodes CASSAGQADTEAFF.

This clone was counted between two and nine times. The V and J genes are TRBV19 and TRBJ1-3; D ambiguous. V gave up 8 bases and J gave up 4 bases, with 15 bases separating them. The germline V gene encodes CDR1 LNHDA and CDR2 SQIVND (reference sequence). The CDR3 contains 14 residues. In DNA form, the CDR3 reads TGTGCCAGTCTAATAGGGAGGTCCGGAAACACCATATATTTT. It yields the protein CASLIGRSGNTIYF.